Following are 5 T cell receptor beta chains from one sample sequenced in a study of CD8 T cells in ankylosing spondylitis. Study findings and constraints: A motif of several highly homologous TCR beta variants was seen as apparently characteristic of ankylosing spondylitis blood.

No antigen has been identified for these receptors. Using its own MiXCR run on the 5' RACE reads, TCRdb lists one record per CDR3 protein. Of approximately 520,000 distinct CDR3 sequences in the sample, about 5.2% were seen once. The specimen was blood, either unsorted or a sorted T cell fraction (not recorded which). All receptors derive from a male donor with ankylosing spondylitis.

The V and J genes are TRBV11-1 and TRBJ2-7, with TRBD2 matching over 7 bases. Germline V gene lookup returns CDR1 SGHAT and CDR2 FQDESV (reference sequence). The CDR3 runs to 15 residues. Unmatched junction bases numbered 5, after V lost 0 bases and J lost 3 bases. CDR3 bases: TGTGCCAGCAGCTTAGCGGGACGGGGGGACTACGAGCAGTACTTC. Amino acids: CASSLAGRGDYEQYF.

For this clonotype: A read error is possible here, since a much larger clone lies one base away. This chain connects TRBV28 to TRBJ1-1, with D maybe TRBD1 (6 bases). CDR3 size: 13 residues. The V gene's germline CDR1 is MDHEN and CDR2 SYDVKM. Trimming took 3 bases from V and 7 from J, leaving 12 bases between them. CDR3 in DNA: TGTGCCAGCAGTTTCAGGGGCCAGAGTGAAGCTTTCTTT. Translation gives CASSFRGQSEAFF.

Ten or more counts support this clonotype. The V and J genes are TRBV20-1 and TRBJ2-5, with 9 bases identical to TRBD2. Germline V gene sequence: CDR1 DFQATT, CDR2 SNEGSKA (reference sequence). J gave up 0 bases and V 6 bases, and 8 bases lay outside the gene matches. The CDR3 runs to 15 residues. The CDR3, as DNA: TGCAGTGCCTGCCAGACTAGCGGCTACCAAGAGACCCAGTACTTC. This encodes CSACQTSGYQETQYF.

Regarding this clonotype: One end of the junction fails to match germline, which may point to a read error. The chain combines TRBV7-7 with TRBJ2-1; 7 positions agree with TRBD2. The CDR3 runs 14 residues. Germline-derived CDR1 and CDR2 are SSHAT and FNYEAQ (reference sequence). CDR3: CASSLPGLGNEQFF. In DNA, the CDR3 is TGTGCTAGCAGCTTACCCGGACTAGGGAATGAGCAGTTCTTC.

This clonotype was counted a few times. The V and J genes are TRBV5-5 and TRBJ2-7; D ambiguous. Trimming cost V 3 bases and J 0 bases, with 10 bases left between them. CDR1 is SGHKS and CDR2 is YYEKEE in the germline V gene (reference sequence). This CDR3 has 14 amino acids. This CDR3 is CASSYRAPSYEQYF. In nucleotides, the CDR3 is TGTGCCAGCAGCTATCGGGCCCCCTCCTACGAGCAGTACTTC.